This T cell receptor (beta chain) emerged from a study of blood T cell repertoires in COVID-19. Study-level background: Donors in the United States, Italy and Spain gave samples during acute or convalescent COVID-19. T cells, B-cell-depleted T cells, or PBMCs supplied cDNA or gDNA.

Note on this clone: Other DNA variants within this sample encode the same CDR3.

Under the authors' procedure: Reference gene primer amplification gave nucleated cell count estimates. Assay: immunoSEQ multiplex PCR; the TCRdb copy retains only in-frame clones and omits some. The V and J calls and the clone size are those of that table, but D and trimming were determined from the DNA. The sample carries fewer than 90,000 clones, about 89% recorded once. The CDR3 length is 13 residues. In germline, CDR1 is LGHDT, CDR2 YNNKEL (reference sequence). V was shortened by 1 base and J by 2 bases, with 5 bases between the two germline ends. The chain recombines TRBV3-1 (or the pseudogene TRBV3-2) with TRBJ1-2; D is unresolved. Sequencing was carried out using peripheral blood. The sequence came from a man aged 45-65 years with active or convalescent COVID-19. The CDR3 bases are TGTGCCAGCAGCCAAGGCGGGAACTATGGCTACACCTTC. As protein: CASSQGGNYGYTF.